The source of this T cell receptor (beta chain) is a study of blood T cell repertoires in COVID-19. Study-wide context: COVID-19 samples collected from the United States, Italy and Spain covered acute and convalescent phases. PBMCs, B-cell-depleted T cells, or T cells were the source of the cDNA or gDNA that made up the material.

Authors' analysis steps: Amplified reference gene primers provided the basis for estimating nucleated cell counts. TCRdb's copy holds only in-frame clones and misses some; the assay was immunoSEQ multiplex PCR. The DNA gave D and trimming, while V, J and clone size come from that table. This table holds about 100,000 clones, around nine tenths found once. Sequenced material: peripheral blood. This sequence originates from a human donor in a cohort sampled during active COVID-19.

The CDR3 nucleotides read TGTGCCAGTACTCCCTCCGCCGGGGAGCTGTTTTTT. This gives the protein CASTPSAGELFF. The chain employs TRBV19 and TRBJ2-2, with D hard to call. V was pared by 7 bases and J by 6 bases, with 9 bases between. Germline V gene sequence: CDR1 LNHDA, CDR2 SQIVND (reference sequence). The CDR3 covers 12 residues.